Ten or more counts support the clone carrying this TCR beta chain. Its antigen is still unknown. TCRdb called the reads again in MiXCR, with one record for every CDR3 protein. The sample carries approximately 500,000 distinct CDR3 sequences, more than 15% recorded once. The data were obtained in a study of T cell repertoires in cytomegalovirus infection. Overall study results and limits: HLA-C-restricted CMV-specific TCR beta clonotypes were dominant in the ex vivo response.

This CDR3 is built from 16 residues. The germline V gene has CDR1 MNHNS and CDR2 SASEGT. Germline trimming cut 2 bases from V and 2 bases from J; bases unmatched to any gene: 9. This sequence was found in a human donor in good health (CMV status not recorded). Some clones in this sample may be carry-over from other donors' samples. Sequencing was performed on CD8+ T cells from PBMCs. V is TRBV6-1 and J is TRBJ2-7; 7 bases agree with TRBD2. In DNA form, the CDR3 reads TGTGCCAGCAGTGAAACGCCTAGCGGAAATACCTACGAGCAGTACTTC. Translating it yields CASSETPSGNTYEQYF.